This T cell receptor (beta chain) appears in the sequencing data of a study of blood T cell repertoires in COVID-19 (dated by TCRdb to the early 2020s). Looking at the study overall: The collaborator samples originated in the United States, Italy and Spain and spanned the acute and convalescent phases of COVID-19. Where HLA class I and class II types were available, the types were taken from metadata supplied by the sample provider, not from assay-based typing. The repertoires were released in a freely available public database meant as a resource for research on the immune response to SARS-CoV-2. A de-identified subject ID, COVID-19 status, age in years and sex were almost always included in the sample metadata. The prospective study material was composed of cDNA or gDNA derived from T cells, B-cell-depleted T cells, or PBMCs. Deeply sampled blood TCRbeta repertoires from subjects exposed to, actively infected with, or recovered from COVID-19 were included in the dataset. The samples were drawn from the first 160 participants of the ongoing ImmuneRACE study and from 1,254 subjects provided by 6 global collaborators.

The immunoSEQ Assay, a bias-controlled multiplex PCR, was used to amplify TCRbeta CDR3 regions from genomic DNA. The authors' pipeline ran thus. Nucleated cell counts per sample were estimated from amplification of reference gene primers within the assay. To quantify the absolute abundance of each unique TCRbeta CDR3 rearrangement, sequence reads were collapsed and filtered. For each sample, productive Simpson clonality was calculated as the square root of Simpson's diversity index over productive rearrangements. TCRdb retrieved this table from immuneACCESS and kept in-frame rearrangements only. Not all clones are present; in checked studies, unresolved V genes account for under half, and no reason is known for the remainder. V and J calls and clone size are given by that table; D and trimming were obtained from the DNA. Recorded for this sample are roughly 170,000 clones; around nine tenths of them occurred a single time. The leading ten clones occupy approximately 0.88% of the sample.

A second Seattle source provided samples from volunteer blood donors who had recovered from COVID-19. The collaborating institutions used their own protocols to collect whole blood in K2EDTA tubes. For TCRbeta analysis, collaborators shipped samples as frozen whole blood, isolated PBMCs, or DNA extracted from either of those sample types. What the research found in general, with its limitations: The quantity of clinical and demographic metadata differed by source and by participant and was supplied without curation.

A note on this clone: Its target antigen remains unknown. Per-base qualities were not stored, and no clone one base away is much larger.

Germline trimming amounts to 3 bases on V and 7 bases on J, with 6 as the count of junction bases outside the gene matches. From the cysteine through the phenylalanine, the CDR3 covers 14 amino acids. Only the CDR3 portion is preserved as DNA: 42 bases, with reading frame beginning at the first base. For CDR1 and CDR2, the germline V gene (reference sequence) lists PRHDT and FYEKMQ. Sequenced material: peripheral blood. The source is a woman aged 18 to 35 who had recovered from COVID-19. The rearranged segments are TRBV13 and TRBJ1-3, and 7 junctional nucleotides match TRBD1. Read as DNA, the sequence is TGTGCCAGCAGCTTGCGGACAGGAGGCAACACCATATATTTT. It codes for CASSLRTGGNTIYF. With the portions outside the CDR3 filled from the reference TRBV13 and TRBJ1-3 genes, the complete variable region becomes AAGVIQSPRHLIKEKRETATLKCYPIPRHDTVYWYQQGPGQDPQFLISFYEKMQSDKGSIPDRFSAQQFSDYHSELNMSSLELGDSALYFCASSLRTGGNTIYFGEGSWLTVV.